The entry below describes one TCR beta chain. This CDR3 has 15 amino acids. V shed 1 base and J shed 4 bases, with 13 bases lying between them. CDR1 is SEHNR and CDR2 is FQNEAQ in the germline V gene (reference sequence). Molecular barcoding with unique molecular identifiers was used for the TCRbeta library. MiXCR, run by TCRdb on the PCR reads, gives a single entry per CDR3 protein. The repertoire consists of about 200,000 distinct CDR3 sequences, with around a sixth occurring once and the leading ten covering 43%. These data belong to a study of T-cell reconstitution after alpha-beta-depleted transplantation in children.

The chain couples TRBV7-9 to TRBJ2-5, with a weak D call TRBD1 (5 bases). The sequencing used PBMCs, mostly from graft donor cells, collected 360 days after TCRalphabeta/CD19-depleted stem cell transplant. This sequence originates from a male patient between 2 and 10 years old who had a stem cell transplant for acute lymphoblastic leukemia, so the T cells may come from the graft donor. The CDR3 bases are TGTGCCAGCAGCTTAGTAGGGGAAGGCGGAGAGACCCAGTACTTC. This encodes CASSLVGEGGETQYF. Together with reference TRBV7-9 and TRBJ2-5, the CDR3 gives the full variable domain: DTGVSQNPRHKITKRGQNVTFRCDPISEHNRLYWYRQTLGQGPEFLTYFQNEAQLEKSRLLSDRFSAERPKGSFSTLEIQRTEQGDSAMYLCASSLVGEGGETQYFGPGTRLLVL.